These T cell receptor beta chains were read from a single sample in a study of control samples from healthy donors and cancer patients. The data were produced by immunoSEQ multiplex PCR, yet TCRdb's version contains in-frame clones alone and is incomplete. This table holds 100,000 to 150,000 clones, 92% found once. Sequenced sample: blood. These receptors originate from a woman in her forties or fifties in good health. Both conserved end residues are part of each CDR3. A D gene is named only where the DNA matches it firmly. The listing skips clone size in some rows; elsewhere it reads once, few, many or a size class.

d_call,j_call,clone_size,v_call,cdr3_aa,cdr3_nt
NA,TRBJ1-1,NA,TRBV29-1,CSVAQARGEAFF,TGCAGCGTTGCACAGGCCCGGGGTGAAGCTTTCTTT
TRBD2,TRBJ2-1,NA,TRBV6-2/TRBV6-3,CASSHAGGGELNEQFF,TGTGCCAGCAGCCACGCCGGGGGGGGTGAGCTCAATGAGCAGTTCTTC
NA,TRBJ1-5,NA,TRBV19,CASERRSSNQPQHF,TGTGCCAGTGAGAGGCGGTCTAGCAATCAGCCCCAGCATTTT
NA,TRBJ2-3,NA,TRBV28,CASSFSPDLTGSSTDTQYF,TGTGCCAGCAGTTTTTCTCCCGATCTGACAGGATCTAGCACAGATACGCAGTATTTT
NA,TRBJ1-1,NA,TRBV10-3,CAISEDRLNTEAFF,TGTGCCATCAGTGAGGACAGGTTGAACACTGAAGCTTTCTTT
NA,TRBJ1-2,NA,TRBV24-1,CATSDGGGGYGYTF,TGTGCCACCAGTGATGGTGGGGGCGGCTATGGCTACACCTTC
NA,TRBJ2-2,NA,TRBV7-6,CASSLSAGRWAGELFF,TGTGCCAGCAGCTTATCGGCAGGGCGATGGGCCGGGGAGCTGTTTTTT
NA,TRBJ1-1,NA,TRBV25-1,CASSEGFEAFF,TGTGCCAGCAGTGAAGGTTTTGAAGCTTTCTTT
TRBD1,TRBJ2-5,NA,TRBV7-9,CASSPGQGLNRETQYF,TGTGCCAGCAGCCCGGGACAGGGGTTAAATCGGGAGACCCAGTACTTC
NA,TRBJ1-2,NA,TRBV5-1,CASSDQGPDGYTF,TGCGCCAGCAGTGACCAGGGTCCGGATGGCTACACCTTC
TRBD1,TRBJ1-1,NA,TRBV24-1,CATSDPRTGSTEAFF,TGTGCCACCAGTGATCCCCGGACAGGGAGCACTGAAGCTTTCTTT
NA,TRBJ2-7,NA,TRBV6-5,CASSRTQNTWEQYF,TGTGCCAGCAGCCGAACTCAAAACACTTGGGAGCAGTACTTC
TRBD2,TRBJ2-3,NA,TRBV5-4,CASSPLTSVDTQYF,TGTGCCAGCAGCCCCCTGACTAGCGTAGATACGCAGTATTTT
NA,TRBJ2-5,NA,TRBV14,CASSPFSTPLGTQYF,TGTGCCAGCAGCCCGTTCTCGACCCCGCTCGGGACCCAGTACTTC
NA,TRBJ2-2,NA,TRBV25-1,CASSESGDTGELFF,TGTGCCAGCAGTGAATCTGGGGACACCGGGGAGCTGTTTTTT
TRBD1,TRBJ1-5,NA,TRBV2,CASRGGPGVNQPQHF,TGTGCCAGCAGAGGGGGCCCGGGCGTAAATCAGCCCCAGCATTTT
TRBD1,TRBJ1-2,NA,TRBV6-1,CASSELQGGAGYTF,TGTGCCAGCAGTGAATTACAGGGGGGGGCTGGCTACACCTTC
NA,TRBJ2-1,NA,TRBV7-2,CASSPRSGSYNEQFF,TGTGCCAGCAGCCCCCGATCGGGGAGCTACAATGAGCAGTTCTTC
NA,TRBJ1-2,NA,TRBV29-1,CSVEGGVGYTF,TGCAGCGTTGAAGGAGGGGTTGGCTACACCTTC
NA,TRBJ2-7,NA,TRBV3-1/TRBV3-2,CASSQNPGSQYEQYF,TGTGCCAGCAGCCAAAACCCCGGGAGTCAGTACGAGCAGTACTTC
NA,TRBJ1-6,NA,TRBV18,CASSPSIESPLHF,TGTGCCAGCTCACCATCGATTGAATCACCCCTCCACTTT
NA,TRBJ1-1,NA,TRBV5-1,CASSPDRGGNTEAFF,TGCGCCAGCAGCCCGGACCGTGGGGGGAACACTGAAGCTTTCTTT
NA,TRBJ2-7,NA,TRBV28,CASTPGPRPYEQYF,TGTGCCAGCACCCCCGGACCGCGCCCATACGAGCAGTACTTC
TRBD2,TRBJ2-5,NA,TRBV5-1,CASMIRGGKETQYF,TGCGCCAGTATGATACGGGGGGGCAAGGAGACCCAGTACTTC
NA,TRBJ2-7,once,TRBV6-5,CASSYGGRVYEQYF,TGTGCCAGCAGTTACGGCGGGCGGGTCTACGAGCAGTACTTC
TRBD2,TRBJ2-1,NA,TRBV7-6,CASSRSGLAGGDEQFF,TGTGCCAGCAGCCGATCGGGACTAGCGGGAGGGGATGAGCAGTTCTTC
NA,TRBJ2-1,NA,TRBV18,CASSLGEDGQFF,TGTGCCAGCTCCCTCGGGGAGGACGGGCAGTTCTTC
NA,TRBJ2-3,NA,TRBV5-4,CASSPDSLDTQYF,TGTGCCAGCAGCCCGGACTCTTTAGATACGCAGTATTTT
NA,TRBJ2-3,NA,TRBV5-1,CASSLVVGGRDTQYF,TGCGCCAGCAGCTTGGTTGTGGGAGGCCGGGATACGCAGTATTTT
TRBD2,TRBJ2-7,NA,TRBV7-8,CASSRPGLVHEQYF,TGTGCCAGCAGCAGACCGGGACTAGTACACGAGCAGTACTTC